These T cell receptor beta chains were read from a single sample in a study of shared clonotypes between healthy human individuals. Assay used: immunoSEQ multiplex PCR; TCRdb lists only in-frame clones, some missing. The data hold around 580,000 clones, with roughly 98% observed a single time. The material sequenced was naive CD8+ T cells sorted from blood. These receptors originate from a man younger than 45 in good health. The CDR3 runs from the conserved cysteine through the conserved F or W. Fields, in order: CDR3 DNA, CDR3 protein, J gene, V gene, clone size, D gene. A D gene is named only where the DNA matches it firmly. Clone size is given for some rows only: seen once, a few or many times, or a class if the clone is expanded.

DNA: TGTGCCAGCAGCCACCCTGGACAGCCTAACTATGGCTACACCTTC
CDR3: CASSHPGQPNYGYTF
J: TRBJ1-2
V: TRBV14
size: .
D: .

DNA: TGTGCCAGCAGTGAAGCGCTTTTCGGGCAGGGCCGTAAAGAGACCCAGTACTTC
CDR3: CASSEALFGQGRKETQYF
J: TRBJ2-5
V: TRBV2
size: .
D: .

DNA: TGTGCCAGCAGTGATTCTTGGGGAACTGCTGAAGCTTTCTTT
CDR3: CASSDSWGTAEAFF
J: TRBJ1-1
V: TRBV25-1
size: .
D: .

DNA: TGTGCCAGCAAAGGGAGGCGATACGAGCAGTACTTC
CDR3: CASKGRRYEQYF
J: TRBJ2-7
V: TRBV2
size: .
D: .

DNA: TGTGCCAGCAGCTTATTTTTCTACGAGCAGTACTTC
CDR3: CASSLFFYEQYF
J: TRBJ2-7
V: TRBV7-9
size: .
D: .

DNA: TGTGCCAGCAGTTACCCCTACAGGGGGAGGGGTACTGAAGCTTTCTTT
CDR3: CASSYPYRGRGTEAFF
J: TRBJ1-1
V: TRBV6-5
size: .
D: TRBD1

DNA: TGTGCCACCTCAATGAGGTCCAATGAGCAGTTCTTC
CDR3: CATSMRSNEQFF
J: TRBJ2-1
V: TRBV14
size: .
D: .

DNA: TGCGCCAGCAGCCCCGGACAAGGGGTTTACAATGAGCAGTTCTTC
CDR3: CASSPGQGVYNEQFF
J: TRBJ2-1
V: TRBV5-8
size: .
D: .

DNA: TGCAGCGTACTCGCCGACAGCCGACCTTACGAGCAGTACTTC
CDR3: CSVLADSRPYEQYF
J: TRBJ2-7
V: TRBV29-1
size: once
D: .

DNA: TGTGCCAGCAGTTCGTATAGCGGGACCAGCTCCTACGAGCAGTACTTC
CDR3: CASSSYSGTSSYEQYF
J: TRBJ2-7
V: TRBV27
size: .
D: TRBD2

DNA: TGTGCCAGCAGCTCTGATAGGACTAGGACCGAGCAGTACTTC
CDR3: CASSSDRTRTEQYF
J: TRBJ2-7
V: TRBV7-9
size: .
D: TRBD2

DNA: TGTGCCAGTGGGCCCGGTCAGCCCCAGCATTTT
CDR3: CASGPGQPQHF
J: TRBJ1-5
V: TRBV7-6
size: .
D: .

DNA: TGTGCCAGCAGCCCGACTATAAACACTGAAGCTTTCTTT
CDR3: CASSPTINTEAFF
J: TRBJ1-1
V: TRBV11-2
size: once
D: .

DNA: TGTGCCAGCAGCTTAGAGAGACAGGGGGCCACCGAGCAGTACTTC
CDR3: CASSLERQGATEQYF
J: TRBJ2-7
V: TRBV11-3
size: .
D: TRBD1

DNA: TGTGCCAGCAGTTACTCGTCCGGGACACTTGAAGAAAAACTGTTTTTT
CDR3: CASSYSSGTLEEKLFF
J: TRBJ1-4
V: TRBV6-5
size: .
D: .

DNA: TGTGCCAGCAGCTTATGGCGGGAGCATTACTCCTACGAGCAGTACTTC
CDR3: CASSLWREHYSYEQYF
J: TRBJ2-7
V: TRBV13
size: .
D: TRBD2

DNA: TGTGCCAGCAGTTACGGTGTCAGGGGTTTCGAGCAGTACTTC
CDR3: CASSYGVRGFEQYF
J: TRBJ2-7
V: TRBV6-5
size: once
D: .

DNA: TGTGCCAGCAGCTTAGAGATGGGAACGATCTACGAGCAGTACTTC
CDR3: CASSLEMGTIYEQYF
J: TRBJ2-7
V: TRBV7-6
size: .
D: .

DNA: TGTGCCAGCAGTTTACTTGGGGGAGGGAAGAAGTATCAGTACTTC
CDR3: CASSLLGGGKKYQYF
J: TRBJ2-7
V: TRBV27
size: .
D: TRBD2

DNA: TGTGCCAGCAGCGAAGCCCCGACAGTCTCTGGAAACACCATATATTTT
CDR3: CASSEAPTVSGNTIYF
J: TRBJ1-3
V: TRBV9
size: .
D: .

DNA: TGTGCCAGCAGTGAAAAATGGGGACAGCCCTACGAGCAGTACTTC
CDR3: CASSEKWGQPYEQYF
J: TRBJ2-7
V: TRBV6-1
size: .
D: TRBD1

DNA: TGTGCCAGCAGCTTCCCGTCCCGGGACAGGGACCCCTACAATGAGCAGTTCTTC
CDR3: CASSFPSRDRDPYNEQFF
J: TRBJ2-1
V: TRBV7-9
size: .
D: TRBD1

DNA: TGTGCCATCAGTGATATAGCGGGAGGGCAAGAGACCCAGTACTTC
CDR3: CAISDIAGGQETQYF
J: TRBJ2-5
V: TRBV10-3
size: .
D: TRBD2

DNA: TGCGCCAGCAGTGGTAAAGCGGGAGTTTCCTACGAGCAGTACTTC
CDR3: CASSGKAGVSYEQYF
J: TRBJ2-7
V: TRBV10-2
size: .
D: TRBD2

DNA: TGCGCCAGCAAAAGGACGGGAAGAGCCAAAAACATTCAGTACTTC
CDR3: CASKRTGRAKNIQYF
J: TRBJ2-4
V: TRBV10-1
size: .
D: .

DNA: TGTGCCAGCAGGGATGCCGGGACAGGGCGCTCTGGCTACACCTTC
CDR3: CASRDAGTGRSGYTF
J: TRBJ1-2
V: TRBV9
size: .
D: TRBD1

DNA: TGTGCCAGCAGCTTAAGTCCCAGCCCCCGTTACGAGCAGTACTTC
CDR3: CASSLSPSPRYEQYF
J: TRBJ2-7
V: TRBV7-2
size: .
D: .

DNA: TGTGCCAGCAGCGTAGGTAGCGGGAGTACAGATACGCAGTATTTT
CDR3: CASSVGSGSTDTQYF
J: TRBJ2-3
V: TRBV9
size: .
D: TRBD2

DNA: TGTGCCAGCAGCTTTACCAGGGGCGAGACCCAGTACTTC
CDR3: CASSFTRGETQYF
J: TRBJ2-5
V: TRBV7-8
size: .
D: .

DNA: TGTGCCAGCAGCTTAGGGGACACAGAGACCCAGTACTTC
CDR3: CASSLGDTETQYF
J: TRBJ2-5
V: TRBV7-9
size: .
D: .

DNA: TGCGCCAGCAGCTTGGACGAGGGGTTTTTCCAATACGAGCAGTACTTC
CDR3: CASSLDEGFFQYEQYF
J: TRBJ2-7
V: TRBV5-1
size: once
D: .

DNA: TGTGCCAGCAGCTTAGCGGGAGGCGCAGATACGCAGTATTTT
CDR3: CASSLAGGADTQYF
J: TRBJ2-3
V: TRBV5-4
size: .
D: TRBD2

DNA: TGTGCCAGCAGCTTAGCCGGGACAGGGAACACCGGGGAGCTGTTTTTT
CDR3: CASSLAGTGNTGELFF
J: TRBJ2-2
V: TRBV5-6
size: .
D: TRBD1

DNA: TGTGCCAGCAGTGTCCCCTTAGCGGGAGCGGGTGCAGATACGCAGTATTTT
CDR3: CASSVPLAGAGADTQYF
J: TRBJ2-3
V: TRBV2
size: .
D: TRBD2

DNA: TGTGCCAGCAGTGGCCTCTCTGGAAACACCATATATTTT
CDR3: CASSGLSGNTIYF
J: TRBJ1-3
V: TRBV2
size: .
D: .

DNA: TGTGCCACCCTGGGGGAGGAAGATACCTACGAGCAGTACTTC
CDR3: CATLGEEDTYEQYF
J: TRBJ2-7
V: TRBV25-1
size: .
D: .

DNA: TGTGCCAGCAGGTCTACCGGGACAGTAAGGCAGCCCCAGCATTTT
CDR3: CASRSTGTVRQPQHF
J: TRBJ1-5
V: TRBV28
size: .
D: TRBD1